This T cell receptor beta chain was captured in a study of CD8+CD57+ T cells in acquired aplastic anemia. Study results and caveats: Patients and controls shared roughly 31 CD8+ CDR3 sequences, highly expressed in patients.

TCR beta VDJ and CDR3 profiling used genomic DNA as template. TCRdb re-analysed the reads in MiXCR, keeping a single row per CDR3 protein. The data hold some 410,000 distinct CDR3 sequences, with 65% to 75% observed a single time. Trimming removed 3 bases at V and 2 bases at J, with 11 bases between. This CDR3 is 13 amino acids long. CDR1 is SQVTM and CDR2 is ANQGSEA in the germline V gene. On this clonotype itself: Antigen unknown.

The rearrangement links TRBV29-1 to TRBJ2-7, with D tentatively TRBD1 (6 bases). This receptor was obtained from a human donor in good health, serving as a control. The sequenced material came from sorted CD4+, CD8+, or CD8+CD57+ T cells (not recorded which) from PBMCs. In DNA form, the CDR3 reads TGCAGCGTTGATCCGCCAGGGGCCTACGAGCAGTACTTC. This codes for CSVDPPGAYEQYF.